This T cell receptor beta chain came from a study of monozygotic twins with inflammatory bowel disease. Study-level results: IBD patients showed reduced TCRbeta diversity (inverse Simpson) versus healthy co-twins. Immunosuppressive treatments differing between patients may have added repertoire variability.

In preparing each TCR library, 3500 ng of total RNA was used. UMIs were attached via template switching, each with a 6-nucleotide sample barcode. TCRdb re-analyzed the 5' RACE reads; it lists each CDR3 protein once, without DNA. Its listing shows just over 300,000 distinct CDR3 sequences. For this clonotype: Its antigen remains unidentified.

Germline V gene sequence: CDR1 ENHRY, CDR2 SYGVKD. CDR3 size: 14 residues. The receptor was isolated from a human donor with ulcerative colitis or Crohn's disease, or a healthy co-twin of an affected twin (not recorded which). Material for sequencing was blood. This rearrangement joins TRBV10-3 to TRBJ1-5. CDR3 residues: CAISESGTTKPQHF.